These 27 T cell receptor beta chains were all obtained from the same sample, sequenced in a study of blood T cell repertoires in COVID-19. Data came from immunoSEQ multiplex PCR; TCRdb stores just in-frame clones and leaves some out. The sample comprises under 70,000 clones, about 90% of which are singletons, and around 7% rests with the top ten. What was sequenced was peripheral blood. These receptors came from a woman aged 60-75 years with active or convalescent COVID-19.

This clone was counted once. The CDR3 sequence: CASSLFPNSPLHF. CDR3 in DNA: TGTGCCAGCAGCTTATTCCCAAATTCACCCCTCCACTTT. The V call is TRBV7-3, the J call TRBJ1-6; D not resolved. V lost 2 bases, J lost 7 bases, and 6 bases lay in between. This CDR3 has 13 amino acids. Germline V gene sequence: CDR1 SGHTA, CDR2 FQGTGA.

J is TRBJ1-5 and V is TRBV24-1, with D perhaps matching TRBD1 (5 bases). The germline CDR1 and CDR2 sequences are KGHDR and SFDVKD. The CDR3 sequence is 14 residues long. V lost 5 bases and J 0 bases, leaving 7 bases between the germline ends. CDR3 sequence (DNA): TGTGCCACCAGTGGACAGAATAGCAATCAGCCCCAGCATTTT. Its translation is CATSGQNSNQPQHF.

V gene TRBV6-4 combines with J gene TRBJ2-3, with 8 positions matching TRBD1. Germline V gene data show CDR1 as MRHNA and CDR2 as SNTAGT. This CDR3 is built from 15 residues. V gave up 6 bases and J gave up 8 bases; unmatched junction bases: 13. The CDR3 here is CASSSDREVRGTQYF. The CDR3 bases are TGTGCCAGCAGCTCGGACAGGGAAGTTCGGGGTACGCAGTATTTT.

There are a few counts of this clone. V is TRBV18 and J is TRBJ1-5; 9 bases fit TRBD1. Trimming at V came to 3 bases and at J to 5 bases, leaving 2 bases not matched to a gene. Per germline, CDR1 KGHSH and CDR2 LQKENI. The CDR3 length is 14 residues. CDR3 region: CASSPGQGDQPQHF. The CDR3, as DNA: TGTGCCAGCTCACCGGGACAGGGCGATCAGCCCCAGCATTTT.

The chain has TRBV28 and TRBJ2-7, with a weak D call TRBD1 (6 bases). The germline V and J ends were trimmed by 4 bases and 7 bases, with 11 bases remaining between them. CDR3 length: 12 residues. Germline V gives CDR1 MDHEN, CDR2 SYDVKM. The CDR3 bases are TGTGCCAGCAGTTCCCGACAGGTAGAGCAGTACTTC. As protein: CASSSRQVEQYF.

This chain uses TRBV6-5 with TRBJ1-1, with a possible D match to TRBD1 (5 bases). Germline assignment: CDR1 MNHEY and CDR2 SVGAGI. The ends were cut back, 7 bases at V and 1 base at J, with 13 bases in the middle. This CDR3 has 14 amino acids. The CDR3 DNA reads TGTGCCAGCATTTATACGCAGGGGAACACTGAAGCTTTCTTT. Its translation: CASIYTQGNTEAFF.

This clone qualifies as medium-sized (0.01 to 0.1%). The chain employs TRBV10-1 and TRBJ1-1, with 7 bases aligning to TRBD1. J was trimmed by 1 base and V by 3 bases; bases with no gene match: 5. This CDR3 contains 15 residues. Per germline, CDR1 WNHNN and CDR2 SYGVQD (reference sequence). CDR3 in amino acids: CASSDTGTENTEAFF. Written as DNA, the CDR3 is TGCGCCAGCAGTGATACCGGGACAGAGAACACTGAAGCTTTCTTT.

The gene calls are TRBV28 and TRBJ1-4; perhaps TRBD1 as D (6 bases). CDR1 and CDR2 (germline): MDHEN, SYDVKM. This CDR3 is 12 amino acids long. V was pared by 6 bases and J by 4 bases, with 6 bases between. Here the CDR3 DNA reads TGTGCCAGCAGACAGGGTAATGAAAAACTGTTTTTT. Amino acid sequence: CASRQGNEKLFF.

The V gene is TRBV13, the J gene TRBJ2-3; tentative D call: TRBD1 (7 bases). The V and J ends lost 6 bases and 5 bases respectively, with 15 bases between them. The CDR3 has 14 amino acids. Germline CDR1 reads PRHDT; CDR2 reads FYEKMQ (reference sequence). CDR3 residues: CASRDRDFGDTQYF. The CDR3 DNA reads TGTGCCAGCAGAGACAGGGACTTTGGAGATACGCAGTATTTT.

The chain recombines TRBV6-5 with TRBJ1-1, with 8 positions matching TRBD1. The CDR3 consists of 15 residues. Germline CDR1 and CDR2: MNHEY and SVGAGI. Unmatched junction bases numbered 5, after V lost 5 bases and J lost 0 bases. This CDR3 is CASSRTGLMNTEAFF. Written as DNA, the CDR3 is TGTGCCAGCAGTAGGACAGGGCTTATGAACACTGAAGCTTTCTTT.

J is TRBJ1-1 and V is TRBV10-1, with 9 nucleotides matching TRBD1. The germline CDR1 and CDR2 sequences are WNHNN and SYGVQD (reference sequence). The CDR3 runs to 15 residues. The V and J ends lost 3 bases and 6 bases, in that order; junction bases with no gene match: 8. DNA for the CDR3: TGCGCCAGCAGTGAACCGGGACAGGGAAGGGCTGAAGCTTTCTTT. Amino acids: CASSEPGQGRAEAFF.

Only one count was recorded for this clone. The chain recombines TRBV24-1 with TRBJ2-5; 12 positions agree with TRBD1. The CDR3 has 17 residues. Trimming removed 2 bases from V and 2 bases from J; junction bases left unmatched: 5. The germline CDR1 and CDR2 sequences are KGHDR and SFDVKD. The CDR3 nucleotides read TGTGCCACCAGTGATTGGGACAGGGGGCGCGGACAAGAGACCCAGTACTTC. Translating gives CATSDWDRGRGQETQYF.

The rearrangement links TRBV6-6 to TRBJ2-2; D call uncertain. Per the germline V gene, CDR1 is MNHNY and CDR2 is SVGAGI (reference sequence). The V gene lost 5 bases and the J gene lost 3 bases, with 10 bases spanning the gap. CDR3 length: 14 residues. CDR3 in DNA: TGTGCCAGCAGTACCCCGGTTCACACCGGGGAGCTGTTTTTT. It specifies CASSTPVHTGELFF.

The genes are TRBV15 and TRBJ1-5, with 11 bases identical to TRBD1. CDR3 size: 16 residues. J gave up 6 bases and V 0 bases, and 4 bases lay outside the gene matches. Germline-derived CDR1 and CDR2 are LNHNV and YYDKDF (reference sequence). This chain's CDR3 is CATSRDRGTGGQPQHF. CDR3 sequence (DNA): TGTGCCACCAGCAGAGATCGCGGGACAGGGGGTCAGCCCCAGCATTTT.

The gene calls are TRBV28 and TRBJ1-6, with a possible D match to TRBD1 (6 bases). The CDR3 is 14 amino acids. CDR1 is MDHEN and CDR2 is SYDVKM in the germline V gene. V gave up 7 bases and J gave up 7 bases, with 14 bases separating them. CDR3 loop: CASIRGGANSPLHF. In nucleotides, the CDR3 is TGTGCCAGCATCCGGGGGGGGGCGAATTCACCCCTCCACTTT.

The V gene is TRBV28, the J gene TRBJ2-1, with 9 bases aligning to TRBD2. The germline V gene encodes CDR1 MDHEN and CDR2 SYDVKM. There are 15 residues in the CDR3. V shed 2 bases and J 8 bases; nucleotides not matched to a gene: 7. For the CDR3, the DNA is TGTGCCAGCAGTTTACTGCTAGCGGGAAATCATGAGCAGTTCTTC. Its translation: CASSLLLAGNHEQFF.

The chain combines TRBV27 with TRBJ2-7; possible D gene TRBD1, 6 bases. CDR1 is MNHEY and CDR2 is SMNVEV in the germline V gene (reference sequence). With 2 bases removed from V and 1 base from J, the gap between germline ends came to 9 bases. The CDR3 is 14 residues long. For the CDR3, the DNA is TGTGCCAGCAGTTTAACAGGGATTTCCTACGAGCAGTACTTC. This gives the protein CASSLTGISYEQYF.

The CDR3 reads CASSQWERSGELFF. As DNA, the CDR3 is TGTGCCAGTAGTCAGTGGGAGCGGAGCGGGGAGCTGTTTTTT. V usage is TRBV6-5 and J usage is TRBJ2-2; maybe TRBD2 (5 bases). V was cut by 9 bases and J by 7 bases, with 18 bases left in between. This CDR3 region has 14 residues. Germline V gene sequence: CDR1 MNHEY, CDR2 SVGAGI.

The chain uses TRBV5-1 and TRBJ1-1, with D tentatively TRBD1 (6 bases). V shed 4 bases and J shed 1 base, with 17 bases lying between them. The germline CDR1 and CDR2 sequences are SGHRS and YFSETQ. This CDR3 region has 16 residues. The CDR3 here is CASSVHRQEPNTEAFF. The CDR3 region has the DNA TGCGCCAGCAGCGTCCACAGACAGGAACCGAACACTGAAGCTTTCTTT.

V and J are TRBV14 and TRBJ2-1, with TRBD2 identical over 10 bases. This CDR3 region has 16 residues. Germline V gene sequence: CDR1 SGHDN, CDR2 FVKESK. After removal of 4 bases from V and 3 bases from J, the junction contained 6 bases not matched to a gene. The CDR3 DNA follows: TGTGCCAGCAGCCTCCTAGCGGGGGCCCACTACAATGAGCAGTTCTTC. Translation gives CASSLLAGAHYNEQFF.

V gene TRBV6-5 combines with J gene TRBJ1-1; D is ambiguous. The V gene lost 5 bases and the J gene lost 0 bases, with 10 bases spanning the gap. The CDR3 has 14 amino acids. Germline V gives CDR1 MNHEY, CDR2 SVGAGI. CDR3 DNA: TGTGCCAGCAGTCCATCCGGGGTGAACACTGAAGCTTTCTTT. It is translated as CASSPSGVNTEAFF.

The chain recombines TRBV24-1 with TRBJ2-7, with D unresolved. The V gene lost 0 bases and the J gene lost 5 bases, with 13 bases spanning the gap. The CDR3 runs 15 residues. Germline V gene data show CDR1 as KGHDR and CDR2 as SFDVKD. This chain's CDR3 is CATSDLISVADEQYF. CDR3 DNA: TGTGCCACCAGTGATTTGATATCAGTAGCTGACGAGCAGTACTTC.

The chain links TRBV6-1 to TRBJ1-3; D gene unclear. The CDR3 runs 15 residues. Per the germline V gene, CDR1 is MNHNS and CDR2 is SASEGT. V lost 3 bases and J lost 0, with 9 bases in between. CDR3 region: CASSDERVSGNTIYF. The CDR3 region has the DNA TGTGCCAGCAGTGACGAGAGGGTCTCTGGAAACACCATATATTTT.

The chain is built from TRBV3-1 (or the pseudogene TRBV3-2) and TRBJ1-1; tentative D call: TRBD1 (5 bases). The ends were cut back, 1 base at V and 4 bases at J, with 10 bases in the middle. This CDR3 spans 14 amino acids. The germline CDR1 and CDR2 sequences are LGHDT and YNNKEL (reference sequence). The DNA of the CDR3 is TGTGCCAGCAGCCAAGCACAGCAGGGCACTGAAGCTTTCTTT. This sequence encodes CASSQAQQGTEAFF.

This chain joins TRBV7-2 and TRBJ2-7, with D perhaps TRBD1 (5 bases). V lost 0 bases, J lost 6 bases, and 12 bases lay in between. This CDR3 region has 14 residues. Per the germline V gene, CDR1 is SGHTA and CDR2 is FQGNSA. The CDR3 protein is CASSLASSGSEQYF. For the CDR3, the DNA is TGTGCCAGCAGCTTAGCTTCATCAGGGTCCGAGCAGTACTTC.

This clone was recorded once. The chain employs TRBV11-2 and TRBJ2-2; 10 bases are shared with TRBD1. The germline V gene has CDR1 SGHAT and CDR2 FQNNGV. V gave up 4 bases and J gave up 4 bases; unmatched junction bases: 6. This CDR3 is built from 16 residues. CDR3 DNA sequence: TGTGCCAGCAGCTCTTCGGACAGGGGGGGCACCGGGGAGCTGTTTTTT. Translation gives CASSSSDRGGTGELFF.

The gene calls are TRBV6-5 and TRBJ1-2, with D perhaps TRBD1 (5 bases). From germline, CDR1 is MNHEY and CDR2 SVGAGI. V gave up 0 bases and J gave up 5 bases, with 13 bases separating them. This CDR3 has 15 residues. CDR3 nucleotides: TGTGCCAGCAGTTACTCGGGCCAGGGCGGTTATGGCTACACCTTC. Amino acids: CASSYSGQGGYGYTF.